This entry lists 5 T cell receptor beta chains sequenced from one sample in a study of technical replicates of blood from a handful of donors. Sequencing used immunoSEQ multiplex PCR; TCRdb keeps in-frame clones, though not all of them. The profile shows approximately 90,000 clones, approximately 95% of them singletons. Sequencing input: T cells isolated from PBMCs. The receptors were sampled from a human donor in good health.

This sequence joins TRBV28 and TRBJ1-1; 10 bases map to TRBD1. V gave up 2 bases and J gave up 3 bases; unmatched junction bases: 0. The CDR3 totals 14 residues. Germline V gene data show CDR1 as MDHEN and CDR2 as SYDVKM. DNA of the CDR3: TGTGCCAGCAGTTTAGGACAGGGGGACACTGAAGCTTTCTTT. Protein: CASSLGQGDTEAFF.

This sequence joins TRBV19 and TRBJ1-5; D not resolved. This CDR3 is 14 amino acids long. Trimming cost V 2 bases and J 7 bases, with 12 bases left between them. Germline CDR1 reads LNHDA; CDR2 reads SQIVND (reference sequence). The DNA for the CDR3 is TGTGCCAGTAGTATATCCAGGATAGGACAGCCCCAGCATTTT. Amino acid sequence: CASSISRIGQPQHF.

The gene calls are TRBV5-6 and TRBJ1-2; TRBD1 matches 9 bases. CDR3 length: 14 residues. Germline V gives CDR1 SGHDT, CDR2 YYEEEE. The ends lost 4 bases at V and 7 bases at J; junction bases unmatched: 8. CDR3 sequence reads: CASSPTGTGIGYTF. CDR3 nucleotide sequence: TGTGCCAGCAGCCCAACCGGGACAGGGATTGGCTACACCTTC.

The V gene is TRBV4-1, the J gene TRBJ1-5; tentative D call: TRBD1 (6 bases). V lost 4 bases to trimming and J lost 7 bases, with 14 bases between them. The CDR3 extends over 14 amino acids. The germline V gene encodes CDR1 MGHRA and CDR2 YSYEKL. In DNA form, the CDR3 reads TGCGCCAGCAGCCCGCAACAGGGTAGGCAGCCCCAGCATTTT. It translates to CASSPQQGRQPQHF.

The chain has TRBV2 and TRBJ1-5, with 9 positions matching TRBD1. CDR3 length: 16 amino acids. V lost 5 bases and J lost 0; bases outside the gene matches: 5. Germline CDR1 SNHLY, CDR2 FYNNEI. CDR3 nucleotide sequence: TGTGCCAGCAGTCAAGACAGGGGGTATAGCAATCAGCCCCAGCATTTT. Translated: CASSQDRGYSNQPQHF.